These 15 T cell receptor beta chains originate from one sample sequenced in a study of shared clonotypes between healthy human individuals. Data came from immunoSEQ multiplex PCR; TCRdb stores just in-frame clones and leaves some out. The data show about 1.1 million clones, about 80% seen once. The source material was memory CD4+ T cells from PBMCs. Noted subset: CD45RA-negative fraction. The receptors were sampled from a young man in good health. Some clones in this sample may be carry-over from other donors' samples.

V and J are TRBV7-9 and TRBJ2-3, with TRBD2 as a possible D gene (6 bases). The CDR3 is made up of 15 amino acids. V was clipped by 4 bases and J by 0 bases, with 11 bases between them. Germline V CDR1 and CDR2: SEHNR, FQNEAQ (reference sequence). This CDR3 reads CASSSTGTSTDTQYF. In DNA, the CDR3 is TGTGCCAGCAGCTCAACCGGGACTAGCACAGATACGCAGTATTTT.

The chain couples TRBV2 to TRBJ1-3; D not resolved. This CDR3 region has 14 residues. Germline loops: CDR1 SNHLY, CDR2 FYNNEI. Deletions cut 2 bases from V and 3 bases from J, with 8 bases between. CDR3 nucleotides: TGTGCCAGCAGTGAACACAGAATTGGAAACACCATATATTTT. Its protein product is CASSEHRIGNTIYF.

To note about this clone: The same CDR3 is also encoded by other DNA sequences in this sample. J is TRBJ2-5 and V is TRBV5-1, with a possible D match to TRBD2 (5 bases). CDR1 SGHRS and CDR2 YFSETQ come from the germline V gene. The V end was cut by 4 bases, the J end by 5 bases, with 9 bases between. The CDR3 has 12 residues. This chain's CDR3 is CASSPPGETQYF. For the CDR3, the DNA is TGCGCCAGCAGCCCACCGGGGGAGACCCAGTACTTC. The whole variable domain, filled in from reference TRBV5-1 and TRBJ2-5, reads KAGVTQTPRYLIKTRGQQVTLSCSPISGHRSVSWYQQTPGQGLQFLFEYFSETQRNKGNFPGRFSGRQFSNSRSEMNVSTLELGDSALYLCASSPPGETQYFGPGTRLLVL.

The chain is built from TRBV29-1 and TRBJ2-1; weak D call: TRBD1 (5 bases). This CDR3 spans 13 amino acids. Trimming shortened V by 4 bases and J by 8 bases, and 15 bases separated the two germline ends. Germline loops: CDR1 SQVTM, CDR2 ANQGSEA. The CDR3 coding sequence is TGCAGCGTTGTAATCCTTTGGGGCGATGAGCAGTTCTTC. Residues: CSVVILWGDEQFF.

This clone showed up many times. This sequence joins TRBV7-8 and TRBJ2-2; 7 positions agree with TRBD2. This CDR3 region has 15 residues. Trimming took 7 bases from V and 3 from J; bases not matched to a gene: 8. Germline loops: CDR1 SGHVS, CDR2 FQNEAQ. CDR3 region: CASTLGGYHTGELFF. The CDR3 nucleotides are TGTGCCAGCACCCTGGGAGGGTATCACACCGGGGAGCTGTTTTTT.

This clone appeared once. V is TRBV6-1 and J is TRBJ1-1, with D possibly matching TRBD1 (5 bases). Trimming cost V 7 bases and J 1 base, with 13 bases left between them. Germline CDR1 and CDR2: MNHNS and SASEGT. CDR3 length: 14 residues. This CDR3 is CASTAGRPNTEAFF. CDR3 nucleotide sequence: TGTGCCAGCACCGCGGGACGGCCGAACACTGAAGCTTTCTTT.

This chain connects TRBV28 to TRBJ1-5; 7 nucleotides line up with TRBD1. The CDR3 runs to 14 residues. Trimming at V came to 4 bases and at J to 4 bases, leaving 4 bases not matched to a gene. Germline-derived CDR1 and CDR2 are MDHEN and SYDVKM. CDR3 DNA sequence: TGTGCCAGCAGTTCGACAGGGTTTAATCAGCCCCAGCATTTT. Translating gives CASSSTGFNQPQHF. Supplemented by reference TRBV28 and TRBJ1-5, the full variable domain reads DVKVTQSSRYLVKRTGEKVFLECVQDMDHENMFWYRQDPGLGLRLIYFSYDVKMKEKGDIPEGYSVSREKKERFSLILESASTNQTSMYLCASSSTGFNQPQHFGDGTRLSIL.

In regard to this clone: The sample has other DNA sequences that encode this CDR3 too. The chain links TRBV2 to TRBJ2-1; D ambiguous. CDR1 and CDR2 (germline): SNHLY, FYNNEI. Trimming cost V 6 bases and J 4 bases, with 4 bases left between them. This CDR3 spans 11 amino acids. CDR3 residues: CASRVYNEQFF. For the CDR3, the DNA is TGTGCCAGCAGGGTATACAATGAGCAGTTCTTC.

This clone was seen a handful of times. The chain is built from TRBV7-9 and TRBJ1-1, with D possibly TRBD1 on 5 matching bases. Looked up from germline, CDR1 is SEHNR and CDR2 is FQNEAQ (reference sequence). The CDR3 is 12 amino acids. The V gene lost 5 bases and the J gene lost 11 bases, with 15 bases spanning the gap. The CDR3 reads CASSPEGREAFF. CDR3 in DNA: TGTGCCAGCAGCCCGGAGGGGCGAGAGGCTTTCTTT.

V is TRBV10-2 and J is TRBJ1-5; D is unclear. The CDR3 runs 14 residues. Germline loops: CDR1 WSHSY, CDR2 SAAADI. The V end was cut by 6 bases, the J end by 10 bases, with 19 bases between. The CDR3 nucleotides are TGCGCCAGCAGGATAGGAGATTTGGCGGCCCCCCAGCATTTT. It translates to CASRIGDLAAPQHF.

This chain links TRBV19 with TRBJ2-3; TRBD2 agrees at 7 bases. Germline CDR1 LNHDA, CDR2 SQIVND (reference sequence). The CDR3 is made up of 18 amino acids. Trimming removed 9 bases from V and 1 base from J; junction bases left unmatched: 19. The CDR3 sequence is CARKAGKGDRVGTDTQYF. The CDR3 region has the DNA TGTGCCAGGAAAGCGGGAAAAGGGGATCGGGTGGGCACAGATACGCAGTATTTT.

The chain uses TRBV28 and TRBJ1-1; no firm D call. The CDR3 is 14 residues long. The V end lost 5 bases, the J end lost 3 bases, and 13 bases lay between the germline ends. In germline, CDR1 is MDHEN, CDR2 SYDVKM. CDR3 loop: CASSPPTIYTEAFF. As DNA, the CDR3 is TGTGCCAGCAGTCCCCCGACGATATACACTGAAGCTTTCTTT. Full variable domain (missing parts from reference TRBV28 and TRBJ1-1): DVKVTQSSRYLVKRTGEKVFLECVQDMDHENMFWYRQDPGLGLRLIYFSYDVKMKEKGDIPEGYSVSREKKERFSLILESASTNQTSMYLCASSPPTIYTEAFFGQGTRLTVV.

CDR3 sequence reads: CASSFGRPGSTDTQYF. Here the CDR3 DNA reads TGCGCCAGCAGCTTTGGAAGACCAGGTAGCACAGATACGCAGTATTTT. The rearrangement joins TRBV5-1 to TRBJ2-3; D not certain. Germline V CDR1 and CDR2: SGHRS, YFSETQ. V was clipped by 2 bases and J by 0 bases, with 13 bases between them. CDR3 length equals 16 residues.

This rearrangement joins TRBV14 to TRBJ2-7, with D unresolved. Trimming removed 0 bases at V and 3 bases at J, with 9 bases between. The CDR3 totals 14 residues. Germline CDR1 SGHDN, CDR2 FVKESK. The CDR3 DNA is TGTGCCAGCAGCCAAGATTCAACCTACTACGAGCAGTACTTC. This codes for CASSQDSTYYEQYF.

The sample holds one count of this clone. V gene TRBV5-1 combines with J gene TRBJ2-7; the D is unclear. This CDR3 region has 15 residues. The V end was cut by 3 bases, the J end by 2 bases, with 15 bases between. Germline V lookup: CDR1 SGHRS, CDR2 YFSETQ. The CDR3 coding sequence is TGCGCCAGCAGCTCCAGCACCTTCTTACCCTACGAGCAGTACTTC. This translates into CASSSSTFLPYEQYF.